A single sample gave rise to the 2 T cell receptor beta chains below, sequenced in a study of CD8+ T cells in alopecia areata. RNA, once extracted, was reverse transcribed into cDNA for use as the sequencing template. Clones were sequenced by immunoSEQ multiplex PCR, and TCRdb holds only the in-frame ones, with some missing. The data show about 160,000 clones, 80% to 90% seen once. The sequencing here drew on CD8+ T cells sorted from blood, taken at week 0. These receptors were taken from a human donor with alopecia areata.

The CDR3 bases are TGTGCCAGCAGTGAAACCGCCGCCGGACTGGGCTCCTACAATGAGCAGTTCTTC. It yields the protein CASSETAAGLGSYNEQFF. J is TRBJ2-1 and V is TRBV6-1, with D possibly being TRBD2 (5 bases). CDR1 and CDR2 from the germline V gene are MNHNS and SASEGT. The CDR3 sequence is 18 residues long. Trimming took off 2 bases at V and 0 bases at J, with 17 bases between the two ends.

The chain uses TRBV13 and TRBJ2-1; 14 bases are a match to TRBD2. This CDR3 contains 15 residues. Trimming at V came to 6 bases and at J to 6 bases, leaving 4 bases not matched to a gene. The germline CDR1 and CDR2 sequences are PRHDT and FYEKMQ (reference sequence). CDR3 coding DNA: TGTGCCAGCAGACCGGGACTAGCGGGGGTCAATGAGCAGTTCTTC. This gives the protein CASRPGLAGVNEQFF.